The next 2 T cell receptor beta chains were all read from a single sample in a study of blood T cells in healthy people across ages. Then a second PCR, running roughly 7 to 11 cycles, was carried out with a sample-barcoded 5' primer and a J-beta primer mix. TCRdb ran MiXCR on the 5' RACE reads and lists one entry per CDR3 protein. Of roughly 730,000 distinct CDR3 sequences in the sample, more than 55% were seen once. The sample comprised blood. The receptors were gathered from a man aged 35 to 55 in good health.

The chain employs TRBV20-1 and TRBJ1-3; D is unclear. Trimming took off 3 bases at V and 4 bases at J, with 4 bases between the two ends. The length of the CDR3 is 11 residues. CDR1 DFQATT and CDR2 SNEGSKA come from the germline V gene (reference sequence). CDR3 sequence reads: CSASGGNTIYF. The CDR3 DNA reads TGCAGTGCTAGTGGGGGAAACACCATATATTTT.

The V gene is TRBV20-1, the J gene TRBJ2-4; D remains ambiguous. The germline V gene has CDR1 DFQATT and CDR2 SNEGSKA (reference sequence). Trimming pared 3 bases from V and 10 bases from J, leaving 19 bases between. The CDR3 consists of 14 residues. The DNA of the CDR3 is TGCAGTGCTAGTTTAAACAGTCTCGGTGGAATTCAGTACTTC. Its translation: CSASLNSLGGIQYF.